The present TCR beta chain was sequenced within a study of early T cells in non-severe SARS-CoV-2 infection. Study-wide background: Sequencing of unsorted whole blood was done on bulk RNA, leaving chains unpaired.

Study observations and caveats: Anti-spike CD8 responses were favored in VDJdb matching, and private and CD4 specificities were missed.

Individual cDNA molecules were tagged with unique molecular identifiers. TCRdb called the 5' RACE reads again in MiXCR, with one record for every CDR3 protein. Found here are 30,000 or so distinct CDR3 sequences, roughly 5.3% of them singletons; the top ten hold roughly 4.1%. The V and J ends lost 3 bases and 2 bases respectively, with 8 bases between them. Looked up from germline, CDR1 is LNHNV and CDR2 is YYDKDF (reference sequence). CDR3 length: 13 residues. Ten or more counts support this clonotype. Antigen: not known. The sequence was collected from an adult who was a healthcare worker with PCR-confirmed SARS-CoV-2 infection or an uninfected control (not recorded which). Sequencing input: whole blood. The chain uses TRBV15 and TRBJ2-7, with D uncertain. CDR3 in amino acids: CATSRGQTYEQYF. The DNA of the CDR3 is TGTGCCACCAGCAGGGGTCAAACCTACGAGCAGTACTTC.